The 2 T cell receptor beta chains presented below share a single source sample, sequenced in a study of radiotherapy plus CTLA-4 blockade in lung cancer. TCRdb's copy holds only in-frame clones and misses some; the assay was immunoSEQ multiplex PCR. Of around 70,000 clones in the sample, approximately 82% are singletons; the top ten hold roughly 4%. The sample here was peripheral blood, taken from a patient treated with radiotherapy plus ipilimumab. These receptors were obtained from a human donor with non-small cell lung cancer who had a partial response to radiotherapy plus ipilimumab.

V and J are TRBV10-1 and TRBJ1-1; the D gene is possibly TRBD1 (6 bases). The V end was cut by 4 bases, the J end by 4 bases, with 19 bases between. The germline gives CDR1 WNHNN, CDR2 SYGVQD (reference sequence). CDR3 size: 16 residues. CDR3 bases: TGCGCCAGCAGTGTCTCCCGATCAGGGGATGGCACTGAAGCTTTCTTT. It is translated as CASSVSRSGDGTEAFF.

This rearrangement joins TRBV6-4 to TRBJ2-4; a possible D gene is TRBD1 (6 bases). The CDR3 has 13 residues. From germline, CDR1 is MRHNA and CDR2 SNTAGT. Trimming cost V 8 bases and J 3 bases, with 11 bases left between them. CDR3 sequence (DNA): TGTGCCAGCCGGGACACCAACAAAAACATTCAGTACTTC. This translates into CASRDTNKNIQYF.